Shown below are 2 T cell receptor beta chains from a single sample sequenced in a study of cytomegalovirus exposure and HLA in healthy donors. PCR involved 60 Vbeta and 13 Jbeta primers. TCRdb keeps only in-frame clones here, not all; method: immunoSEQ multiplex PCR. The table has about 230,000 clones, under 90% seen once. Sequenced: PBMCs. These receptors all come from a human donor in good health.

The chain carries TRBV9 and TRBJ2-5; perhaps TRBD2 as D (5 bases). The germline V and J ends were trimmed by 1 base and 3 bases, with 7 bases remaining between them. The CDR3 sequence is 13 residues long. Germline-derived CDR1 and CDR2 are SGDLS and YYNGEE. Here the CDR3 reads CASSVTAEETQYF. CDR3 DNA sequence: TGTGCCAGCAGCGTAACAGCGGAAGAGACCCAGTACTTC.

This clone has a single count. The chain joins TRBV30 to TRBJ2-1; 8 bases are shared with TRBD2. Germline lookup yields CDR1 GTSNPN and CDR2 SVGIG (reference sequence). CDR3 size: 15 residues. V shed 3 bases and J 5 bases; nucleotides not matched to a gene: 9. The CDR3: CAWRLRGRWDNEQFF. The CDR3 nucleotides are TGTGCCTGGAGGCTCCGCGGGAGGTGGGACAATGAGCAGTTCTTC.